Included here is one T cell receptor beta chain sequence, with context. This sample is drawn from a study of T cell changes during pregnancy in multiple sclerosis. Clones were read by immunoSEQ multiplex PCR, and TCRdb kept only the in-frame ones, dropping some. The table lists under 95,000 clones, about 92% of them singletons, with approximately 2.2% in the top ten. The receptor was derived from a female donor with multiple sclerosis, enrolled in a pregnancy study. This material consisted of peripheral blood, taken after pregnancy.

The CDR3 sequence is CASSLSREQYF. CDR3 coding DNA: TGTGCCAGCAGTTTATCGCGCGAGCAGTACTTC. J is TRBJ2-7 and V is TRBV28; D is unclear. Germline CDR1 and CDR2: MDHEN and SYDVKM. The CDR3 length is 11 residues. Deletions cut 1 base from V and 6 bases from J, with 4 bases between. The variable domain in full, with the rest retrieved from reference TRBV28 and TRBJ2-7, is DVKVTQSSRYLVKRTGEKVFLECVQDMDHENMFWYRQDPGLGLRLIYFSYDVKMKEKGDIPEGYSVSREKKERFSLILESASTNQTSMYLCASSLSREQYFGPGTRLTVT.